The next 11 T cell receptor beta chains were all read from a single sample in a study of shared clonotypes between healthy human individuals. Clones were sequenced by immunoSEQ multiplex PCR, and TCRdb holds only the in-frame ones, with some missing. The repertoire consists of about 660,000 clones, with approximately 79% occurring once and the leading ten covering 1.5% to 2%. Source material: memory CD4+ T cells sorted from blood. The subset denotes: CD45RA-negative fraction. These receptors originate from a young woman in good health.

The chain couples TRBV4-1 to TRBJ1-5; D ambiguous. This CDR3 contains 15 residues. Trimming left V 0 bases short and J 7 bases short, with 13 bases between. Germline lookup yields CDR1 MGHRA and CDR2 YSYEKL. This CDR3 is CASSQDRLPRQPQHF. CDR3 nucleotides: TGCGCCAGCAGCCAAGATCGACTACCGCGGCAGCCCCAGCATTTT.

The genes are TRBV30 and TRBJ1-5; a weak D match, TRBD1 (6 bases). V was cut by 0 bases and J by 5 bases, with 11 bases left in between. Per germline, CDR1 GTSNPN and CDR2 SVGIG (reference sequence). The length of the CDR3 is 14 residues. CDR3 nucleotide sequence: TGTGCCTGGAGTGTGGGGGCTTCGGATCAGCCCCAGCATTTT. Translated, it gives CAWSVGASDQPQHF.

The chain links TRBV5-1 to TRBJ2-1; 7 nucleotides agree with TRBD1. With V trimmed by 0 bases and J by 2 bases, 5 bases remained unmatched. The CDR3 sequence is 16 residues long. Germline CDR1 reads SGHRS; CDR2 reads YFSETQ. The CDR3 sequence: CASSLVTGSTYNEQFF. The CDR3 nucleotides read TGCGCCAGCAGCTTGGTGACAGGGAGCACCTACAATGAGCAGTTCTTC.

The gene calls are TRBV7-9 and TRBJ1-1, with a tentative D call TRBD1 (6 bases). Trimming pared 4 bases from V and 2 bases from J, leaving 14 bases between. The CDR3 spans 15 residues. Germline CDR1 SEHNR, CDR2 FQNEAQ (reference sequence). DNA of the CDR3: TGTGCCAGCAGCTCCATTCGAGGGGGAAACACTGAAGCTTTCTTT. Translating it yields CASSSIRGGNTEAFF.

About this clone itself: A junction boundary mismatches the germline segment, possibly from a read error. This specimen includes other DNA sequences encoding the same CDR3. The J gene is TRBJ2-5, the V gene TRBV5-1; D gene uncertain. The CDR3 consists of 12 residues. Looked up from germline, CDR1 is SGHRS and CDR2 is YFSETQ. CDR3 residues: CASSFKSETQYF. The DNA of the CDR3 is TGTGCCAGCAGCTTTAAGTCAGAGACCCAGTACTTC.

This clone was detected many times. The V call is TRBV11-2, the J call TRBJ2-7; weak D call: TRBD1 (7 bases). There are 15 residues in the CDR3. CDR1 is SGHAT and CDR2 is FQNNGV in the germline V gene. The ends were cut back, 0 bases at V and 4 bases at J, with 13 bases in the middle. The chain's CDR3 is CASSLDRSGGYEQYF. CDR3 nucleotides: TGTGCCAGCAGCTTAGATCGCTCAGGGGGGTACGAGCAGTACTTC.

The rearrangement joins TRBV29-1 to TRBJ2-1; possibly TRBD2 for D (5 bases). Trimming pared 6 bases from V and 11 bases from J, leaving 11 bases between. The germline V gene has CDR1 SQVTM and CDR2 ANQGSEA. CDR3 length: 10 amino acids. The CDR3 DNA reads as TGCAGCGTGGAGGAAGTAAAGCAGTTCTTC. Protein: CSVEEVKQFF.

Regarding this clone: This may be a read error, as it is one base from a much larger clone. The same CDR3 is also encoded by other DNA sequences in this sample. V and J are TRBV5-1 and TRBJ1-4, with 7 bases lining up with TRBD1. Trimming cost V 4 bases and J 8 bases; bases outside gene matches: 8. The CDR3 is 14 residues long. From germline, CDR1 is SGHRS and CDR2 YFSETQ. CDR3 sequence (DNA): TGCGCCAGCAGCCCCGGGACAGAGGGAGAAAAACTGTTTTTT. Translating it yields CASSPGTEGEKLFF.

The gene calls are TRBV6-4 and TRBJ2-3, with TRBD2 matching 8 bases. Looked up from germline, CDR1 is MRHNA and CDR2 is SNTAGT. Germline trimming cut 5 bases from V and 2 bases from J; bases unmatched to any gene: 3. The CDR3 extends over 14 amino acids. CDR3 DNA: TGTGCCAGCAGTTTACTAGCGGACACAGATACGCAGTATTTT. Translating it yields CASSLLADTDTQYF.

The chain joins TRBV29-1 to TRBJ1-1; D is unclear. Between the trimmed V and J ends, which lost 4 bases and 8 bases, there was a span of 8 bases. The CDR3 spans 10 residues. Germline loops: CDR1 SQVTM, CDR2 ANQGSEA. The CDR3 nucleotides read TGCAGCGTTGCGGGCGTAGAAGCTTTCTTT. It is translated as CSVAGVEAFF.

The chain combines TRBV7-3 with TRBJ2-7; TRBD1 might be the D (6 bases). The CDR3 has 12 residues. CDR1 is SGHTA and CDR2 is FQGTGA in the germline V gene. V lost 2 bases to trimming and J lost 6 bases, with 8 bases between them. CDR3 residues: CASSLSGVEQYF. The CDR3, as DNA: TGTGCCAGCAGCTTATCAGGGGTCGAGCAGTACTTC.